The 23 T cell receptor beta chains below come from one sample, sequenced in a study of blood T cell repertoires in COVID-19. Profiled with immunoSEQ multiplex PCR; TCRdb holds only in-frame clones, not every one. The repertoire holds around 310,000 clones, with 90% as singletons. Sequenced: peripheral blood. Receptors were obtained from a woman aged 40 to 55 with COVID-19, enrolled during active disease.

This clone has just one count. The chain links TRBV3-1 (or the pseudogene TRBV3-2) to TRBJ1-6; D gene unclear. The V end was cut by 4 bases, the J end by 7 bases, with 11 bases between. The germline gives CDR1 LGHDT, CDR2 YNNKEL (reference sequence). The CDR3 has 14 residues. The CDR3 DNA is TGTGCCAGCAGCCCGCGGGCGGGAAATTCACCCCTCCACTTT. Its protein product is CASSPRAGNSPLHF.

This chain joins TRBV6-2 or TRBV6-3 and TRBJ2-3; D remains ambiguous. Deletions cut 1 base from V and 0 bases from J, with 5 bases between. CDR1 and CDR2 (germline): MNHEY, SVGEGT. This CDR3 spans 14 amino acids. The DNA of the CDR3 is TGTGCCAGCAGTTACTTGGCCAGCACAGATACGCAGTATTTT. This gives the protein CASSYLASTDTQYF.

The V gene is TRBV6-5, the J gene TRBJ2-7; 7 bases match TRBD1. CDR1 MNHEY and CDR2 SVGAGI come from the germline V gene. V trimming: 5 bases; J trimming: 0 bases; junction bases outside the gene matches: 4. The CDR3 contains 14 residues. The CDR3 sequence: CASSPRDSSYEQYF. Written as DNA, the CDR3 is TGTGCCAGCAGTCCCCGGGACAGCTCCTACGAGCAGTACTTC.

The V gene is TRBV7-9, the J gene TRBJ2-7, with a tentative D call TRBD2 (5 bases). Deletions cut 7 bases from V and 2 bases from J, with 12 bases between. Germline V lookup: CDR1 SEHNR, CDR2 FQNEAQ (reference sequence). This CDR3 is built from 13 residues. CDR3 amino acids: CASTPSGTYEQYF. The CDR3 DNA is TGTGCCAGCACACCCAGCGGAACCTACGAGCAGTACTTC.

The chain combines TRBV28 with TRBJ1-2, with TRBD1 matching over 7 bases. V dropped 4 bases and J dropped 4; count of bases not matched to a gene: 21. The CDR3 contains 19 residues. From germline, CDR1 is MDHEN and CDR2 SYDVKM. The CDR3 nucleotides read TGTGCCAGCAGTTCCTCGCGTGGGGACAGCCGAAGTTTACTCTATGGCTACACCTTC. Protein sequence: CASSSSRGDSRSLLYGYTF.

The gene calls are TRBV19 and TRBJ1-2, with a tentative D call TRBD1 (5 bases). The V gene lost 2 bases and the J gene lost 8 bases, with 18 bases spanning the gap. The CDR3 spans 15 residues. Per the germline V gene, CDR1 is LNHDA and CDR2 is SQIVND (reference sequence). In nucleotides, the CDR3 is TGTGCCAGTAGTATAACTCATGGCGGGGGGATCGGCTACACCTTC. It yields the protein CASSITHGGGIGYTF.

The chain combines TRBV19 with TRBJ2-4, with 13 positions matching TRBD2. Trimming took 8 bases from V and 2 from J; bases not matched to a gene: 3. The CDR3 loop spans 15 amino acids. Germline V CDR1 and CDR2: LNHDA, SQIVND (reference sequence). The CDR3 sequence: CASGGLAGTKNIQYF. The CDR3, as DNA: TGTGCCAGTGGGGGACTAGCGGGAACCAAAAACATTCAGTACTTC. The full variable domain, rest sourced from reference TRBV19 and TRBJ2-4, is DGGITQSPKYLFRKEGQNVTLSCEQNLNHDAMYWYRQDPGQGLRLIYYSQIVNDFQKGDIAEGYSVSREKKESFPLTVTSAQKNPTAFYLCASGGLAGTKNIQYFGAGTRLSVL.

About this clone: Other DNA sequences from this sample encode an identical CDR3 as well. This chain connects TRBV20-1 to TRBJ1-1, with unresolved D. V lost 5 bases and J lost 1, with 5 bases in between. The germline V gene has CDR1 DFQATT and CDR2 SNEGSKA (reference sequence). CDR3 length: 11 amino acids. The CDR3 reads CSAPRNTEAFF. In DNA form, the CDR3 reads TGCAGTGCTCCCCGGAACACTGAAGCTTTCTTT.

The rearrangement links TRBV6-1 to TRBJ1-1, with D tentatively TRBD1 (6 bases). CDR3 size: 15 residues. Germline V lookup: CDR1 MNHNS, CDR2 SASEGT. The germline V and J ends were trimmed by 1 base and 6 bases, with 15 bases remaining between them. The CDR3 DNA follows: TGTGCCAGCAGTGAAGAAACTGGGGGCGTTGCTGAAGCTTTCTTT. This sequence encodes CASSEETGGVAEAFF.

J is TRBJ2-7 and V is TRBV28; no firm D call. Trimming shortened V by 3 bases and J by 6 bases, and 6 bases separated the two germline ends. Germline CDR1 MDHEN, CDR2 SYDVKM. The CDR3 totals 11 residues. This CDR3 is CASSFTAEQYF. CDR3 nucleotides: TGTGCCAGCAGTTTCACAGCCGAGCAGTACTTC.

This chain links TRBV7-6 with TRBJ2-1; TRBD1 matches at 7 bases. The CDR3 length is 16 residues. The V gene end was trimmed by 3 bases and the J gene end by 1 base; junction bases not matched to a gene: 6. Looked up from germline, CDR1 is SGHVS and CDR2 is FNYEAQ. The CDR3 DNA sequence: TGTGCCAGCAGCTTTAGGACAGGCAATTCCTACAATGAGCAGTTCTTC. It specifies CASSFRTGNSYNEQFF.

V and J are TRBV6-5 and TRBJ2-5; 7 bases line up with TRBD2. This CDR3 has 14 amino acids. Germline CDR1 is MNHEY and CDR2 is SVGAGI. The junction had 10 bases not matched to a gene; V was cut back by 8 bases and J by 4 bases. The CDR3 nucleotides are TGTGCCAGCGTATTGTGGGGAGGGTCAGAGACCCAGTACTTC. As protein: CASVLWGGSETQYF.

The chain couples TRBV28 to TRBJ2-1; D is perhaps TRBD1 (6 bases). CDR1 and CDR2 (germline): MDHEN, SYDVKM. V lost 4 bases and J 4 bases, leaving 14 bases between the germline ends. The CDR3 extends over 15 amino acids. In DNA form, the CDR3 reads TGTGCCAGCAGTTCCCTCAGGGACAAATACAATGAGCAGTTCTTC. Amino acid sequence: CASSSLRDKYNEQFF.

This clone was seen a few times. The rearrangement uses TRBV24-1 and TRBJ2-3; no definite D call. Germline V lookup: CDR1 KGHDR, CDR2 SFDVKD. The CDR3 consists of 14 residues. The V gene lost 5 bases and the J gene lost 0 bases, with 8 bases spanning the gap. The CDR3 region is CATSGGSSTDTQYF. DNA for the CDR3: TGTGCCACCAGTGGAGGATCTAGCACAGATACGCAGTATTTT.

The V call is TRBV30, the J call TRBJ2-5; D is possibly TRBD2 (6 bases). V was shortened by 3 bases and J by 5 bases, with 13 bases between the two germline ends. Germline loops: CDR1 GTSNPN, CDR2 SVGIG (reference sequence). This CDR3 region has 13 residues. The CDR3 sequence: CAWRSGAGETQYF. The CDR3 DNA sequence: TGTGCCTGGAGGAGTGGGGCGGGGGAGACCCAGTACTTC.

The J gene is TRBJ1-3, the V gene TRBV5-1, with 7 bases fitting TRBD1. Germline CDR1 reads SGHRS; CDR2 reads YFSETQ. Trimming removed 0 bases from V and 1 base from J; junction bases left unmatched: 7. The CDR3 has 17 amino acids. The CDR3 spells CASSLGDSPSSGNTIYF. In DNA form, the CDR3 reads TGCGCCAGCAGCTTGGGGGACAGCCCCTCATCTGGAAACACCATATATTTT.

J is TRBJ2-4 and V is TRBV29-1; 8 nucleotides align to TRBD2. After removal of 0 bases from V and 8 bases from J, the junction contained 9 bases not matched to a gene. This CDR3 has 15 residues. From germline, CDR1 is SQVTM and CDR2 ANQGSEA. In DNA, the CDR3 is TGCAGCGTTGAAGATAGTCGTTACGGGGGGGACATTCAGTACTTC. Protein: CSVEDSRYGGDIQYF.

The chain has TRBV11-2 and TRBJ1-2; tentative D call: TRBD1 (5 bases). The germline V gene has CDR1 SGHAT and CDR2 FQNNGV. Trimming removed 1 base at V and 2 bases at J, with 20 bases between. CDR3 size: 18 residues. This CDR3 is CASSLASPTAYLNYGYTF. The CDR3 DNA reads TGTGCCAGCAGCTTAGCGTCTCCGACAGCCTACCTCAACTATGGCTACACCTTC.

Comments on this clone: The junction departs from the called germline gene at one end, perhaps through a read error. The rearrangement joins TRBV27 to TRBJ2-7; 11 nucleotides line up with TRBD1. This CDR3 is 13 amino acids long. CDR1 MNHEY and CDR2 SMNVEV come from the germline V gene (reference sequence). As DNA, the CDR3 is TGTGCCAGCAGTCCCCAACCCGGGACAGGGGGAAACTTC. This encodes CASSPQPGTGGNF.

This clone was observed a single time. This chain links TRBV7-9 with TRBJ1-4, with 8 bases identical to TRBD1. The CDR3 spans 15 residues. Trimming took 4 bases from V and 9 from J; bases not matched to a gene: 10. Germline CDR1 is SEHNR and CDR2 is FQNEAQ (reference sequence). CDR3 amino acids: CASSSSGQGAKKLFF. Here the CDR3 DNA reads TGTGCCAGCAGCTCCTCCGGACAGGGAGCTAAAAAACTGTTTTTT. Complete variable domain (other parts from reference TRBV7-9 and TRBJ1-4): DTGVSQNPRHKITKRGQNVTFRCDPISEHNRLYWYRQTLGQGPEFLTYFQNEAQLEKSRLLSDRFSAERPKGSFSTLEIQRTEQGDSAMYLCASSSSGQGAKKLFFGSGTQLSVL.

This clone was seen ten or more times. CDR3 DNA: TGTGCCAGCAGTCCGACATCCCCGCAAGAGACCCAGTACTTC. Translation: CASSPTSPQETQYF. V and J are TRBV27 and TRBJ2-5; D not certain. The CDR3 length is 14 residues. Deletions cut 5 bases from V and 2 bases from J, with 12 bases between. Germline CDR1 reads MNHEY; CDR2 reads SMNVEV (reference sequence).

The gene calls are TRBV18 and TRBJ2-3; no clear D gene. Trimming left V 2 bases short and J 2 bases short, with 14 bases between. Per the germline V gene, CDR1 is KGHSH and CDR2 is LQKENI. The CDR3 runs to 16 residues. Here the CDR3 DNA reads TGTGCCAGCTCACCAATACAGAGTACTTCCACAGATACGCAGTATTTT. It is translated as CASSPIQSTSTDTQYF.

As concerns this clone: Other DNA sequences of this sample code for an identical CDR3. This chain uses TRBV30 with TRBJ2-2; D remains unclear. Germline CDR1 is GTSNPN and CDR2 is SVGIG (reference sequence). The CDR3 totals 13 residues. Trimming stripped 0 bases from V and 4 bases from J, with 6 bases between. As DNA, the CDR3 is TGTGCCTGGAGTGTAGGCGGCACCGGGGAGCTGTTTTTT. Its translation: CAWSVGGTGELFF.